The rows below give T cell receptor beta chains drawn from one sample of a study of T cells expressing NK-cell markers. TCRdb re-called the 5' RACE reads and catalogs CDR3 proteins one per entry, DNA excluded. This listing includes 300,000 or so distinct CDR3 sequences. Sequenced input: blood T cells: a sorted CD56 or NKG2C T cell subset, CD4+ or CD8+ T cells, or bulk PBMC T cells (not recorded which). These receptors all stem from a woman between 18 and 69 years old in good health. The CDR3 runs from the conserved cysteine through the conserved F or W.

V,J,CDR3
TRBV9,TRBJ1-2,CASSVDGPWGYTF
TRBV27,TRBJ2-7,CASSPQGLISSYEQYF
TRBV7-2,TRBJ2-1,CASSLVGASVSNEQFF
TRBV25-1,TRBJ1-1,CATSVDRGDTEAFF
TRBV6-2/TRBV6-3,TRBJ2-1,CASSYSTSGGLYNEQFF
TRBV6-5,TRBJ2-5,CASTFNGPRETQYF
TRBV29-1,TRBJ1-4,CSILRDRTTNEKLFF
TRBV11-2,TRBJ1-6,CASSLGRGTPLHF
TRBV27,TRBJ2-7,CASRVSGTREQYF
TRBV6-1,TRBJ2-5,CASSGPTGWETQYF